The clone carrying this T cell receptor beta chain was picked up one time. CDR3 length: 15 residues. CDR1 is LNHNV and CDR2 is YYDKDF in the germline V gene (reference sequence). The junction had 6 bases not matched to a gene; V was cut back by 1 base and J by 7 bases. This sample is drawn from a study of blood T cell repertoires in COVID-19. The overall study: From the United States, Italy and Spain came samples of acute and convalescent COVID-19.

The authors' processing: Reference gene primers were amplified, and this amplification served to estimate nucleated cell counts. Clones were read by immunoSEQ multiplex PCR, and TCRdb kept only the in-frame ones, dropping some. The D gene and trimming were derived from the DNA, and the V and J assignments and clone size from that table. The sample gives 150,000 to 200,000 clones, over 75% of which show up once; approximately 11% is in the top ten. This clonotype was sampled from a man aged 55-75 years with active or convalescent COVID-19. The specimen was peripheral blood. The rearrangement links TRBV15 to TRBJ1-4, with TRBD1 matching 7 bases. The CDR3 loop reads CATSRARQGLEKLFF. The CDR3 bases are TGTGCCACCAGCAGAGCGAGACAGGGCCTTGAAAAACTGTTTTTT.